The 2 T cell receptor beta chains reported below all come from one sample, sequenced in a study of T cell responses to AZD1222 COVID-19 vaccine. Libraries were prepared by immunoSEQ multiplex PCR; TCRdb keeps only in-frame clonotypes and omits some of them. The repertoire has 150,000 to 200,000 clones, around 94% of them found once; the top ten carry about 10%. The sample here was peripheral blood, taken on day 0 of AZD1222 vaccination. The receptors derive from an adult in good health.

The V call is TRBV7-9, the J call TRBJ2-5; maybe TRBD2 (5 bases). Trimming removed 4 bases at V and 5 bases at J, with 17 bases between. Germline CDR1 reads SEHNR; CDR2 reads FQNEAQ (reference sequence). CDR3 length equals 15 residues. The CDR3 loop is CASSSWTGSRETQYF. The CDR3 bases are TGTGCCAGCAGCTCATGGACTGGCAGCCGGGAGACCCAGTACTTC. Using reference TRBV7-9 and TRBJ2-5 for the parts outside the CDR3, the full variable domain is DTGVSQNPRHKITKRGQNVTFRCDPISEHNRLYWYRQTLGQGPEFLTYFQNEAQLEKSRLLSDRFSAERPKGSFSTLEIQRTEQGDSAMYLCASSSWTGSRETQYFGPGTRLLVL.

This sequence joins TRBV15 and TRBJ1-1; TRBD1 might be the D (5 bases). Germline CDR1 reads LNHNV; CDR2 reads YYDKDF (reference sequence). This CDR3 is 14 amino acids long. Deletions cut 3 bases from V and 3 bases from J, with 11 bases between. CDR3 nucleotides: TGTGCCACCAGCAGGGAGACAGCTCACACTGAAGCTTTCTTT. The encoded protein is CATSRETAHTEAFF.